This TCR beta chain was captured by sequencing in a study of cytomegalovirus exposure and HLA in healthy donors. Regarding this clone: Its antigen is currently unknown.

Overall study findings and caveats: HLA alleles showed associations with approximately 15,000 TCR beta sequences in a later analysis, at a 0.05 false discovery rate. According to a later analysis, most TCR beta chains associated with CMV appeared HLA-restricted. Researchers left out some V segments, among them TRBV6-2 and TRBV6-3, as indistinguishable.

Germline V gene lookup returns CDR1 SEHNR and CDR2 FQNEAQ (reference sequence). Deletions cut 1 base from V and 5 bases from J, with 23 bases between. The CDR3 runs to 18 residues. Primers: 60 Vbeta forward and 13 Jbeta reverse. The assay was immunoSEQ multiplex PCR, and TCRdb's table has in-frame clones only and misses some. The data contain about 260,000 clones, about four fifths of them seen just once; the ten biggest clones take up about 2%. The sequencing input was PBMCs. The clonotype comes from a middle-aged woman in good health and CMV-seropositive. This chain connects TRBV7-9 to TRBJ2-5, with D possibly matching TRBD1 (8 bases). CDR3 sequence: CASSLVVRTQGGYETQYF. In DNA, the CDR3 is TGTGCCAGCAGCTTAGTCGTTCGAACACAGGGGGGGTATGAGACCCAGTACTTC.